One T cell receptor (beta chain) is described in this entry. Its antigen is still unknown. Unexposed donor CD4+ T cells date from about 2011-2018, before the COVID-19 pandemic. CD4+ T cells were isolated from the cells after around 9 days of culture. These data are taken from a study of CD4 T cells in relation to SARS-CoV-2 and coronaviruses. This CDR3 is 15 amino acids long. Trimming cost V 1 base and J 2 bases; bases outside gene matches: 5. Germline V gene sequence: CDR1 SGHVS, CDR2 FQNEAQ. Method: immunoSEQ multiplex PCR; TCRdb's copy keeps in-frame clones and lacks some. The repertoire consists of tens of thousands of clones, with roughly 80% occurring once and the leading ten covering approximately 13%.

The chain combines TRBV7-8 with TRBJ2-7; 7 nucleotides agree with TRBD2. Sequenced input: CD4+ T cells from PBMCs, cultured in vitro. This receptor was identified in a human donor in good health. DNA for the CDR3: TGTGCCAGCAGCTTAGTGCTAGCGGAAACCTACGAGCAGTACTTC. This gives the protein CASSLVLAETYEQYF.